The 12 T cell receptor beta chains below were found in one sample sequenced in a study of T cell responses to AZD1222 COVID-19 vaccine. Using immunoSEQ multiplex PCR, the repertoire was profiled, and TCRdb retains in-frame clones only, with some absent. The sample consists of about 84,000 clones, around 90% of them appearing once. Material: peripheral blood, obtained 28 days after the second AZD1222 dose. The receptors were gathered from an adult who received the AZD1222 COVID-19 vaccine.

A few counts support this clone. This sequence joins TRBV7-9 and TRBJ2-7; 13 nucleotides line up with TRBD2. The trim removed 4 bases at V and 4 bases at J, leaving 4 bases unmatched. Per germline, CDR1 SEHNR and CDR2 FQNEAQ (reference sequence). The CDR3 spans 15 residues. The CDR3 nucleotides read TGTGCCAGCAGCTCACCGGGACTAGCGGGGTACGAGCAGTACTTC. Translating gives CASSSPGLAGYEQYF.

CDR3 DNA sequence: TGCGCCAGCAGCCAAGCCACGCGGGGGTCTAGCAATCAGCCCCAGCATTTT. This codes for CASSQATRGSSNQPQHF. The gene calls are TRBV4-3 and TRBJ1-5, with D perhaps TRBD1 (5 bases). The ends were cut back, 1 base at V and 0 bases at J, with 13 bases in the middle. The germline CDR1 and CDR2 sequences are LGHNA and YSLEER. The CDR3 is 17 residues long.

The V gene is TRBV29-1, the J gene TRBJ2-7, with 7 bases lining up with TRBD2. The trim removed 4 bases at V and 0 bases at J, leaving 6 bases unmatched. The length of the CDR3 is 14 residues. Germline V gives CDR1 SQVTM, CDR2 ANQGSEA. The CDR3 spells CSVGGGLISYEQYF. The CDR3 region has the DNA TGCAGCGTTGGGGGGGGTTTAATCTCCTACGAGCAGTACTTC.

V and J are TRBV6-2 or TRBV6-3 and TRBJ1-1; 10 bases are a match to TRBD1. The V and J ends lost 5 bases and 2 bases, in that order; junction bases with no gene match: 8. The CDR3 has 16 residues. Germline-derived CDR1 and CDR2 are MNHEY and SVGEGT. CDR3 residues: CASSDERDRGNTEAFF. CDR3 in DNA: TGTGCCAGCAGTGACGAACGGGACAGGGGAAACACTGAAGCTTTCTTT.

Here the CDR3 reads CASNPGGLTGELFF. The CDR3 bases are TGTGCCAGCAACCCAGGGGGCCTTACCGGGGAGCTGTTTTTT. The J gene is TRBJ2-2, the V gene TRBV11-2, with 8 positions matching TRBD1. J lost 5 bases, V lost 7 bases, and 6 bases had no gene match. CDR1 and CDR2 (germline): SGHAT, FQNNGV. This CDR3 region has 14 residues.

The rearrangement uses TRBV5-8 and TRBJ1-1, with TRBD1 matching over 7 bases. V gave up 1 base and J gave up 6 bases; unmatched junction bases: 15. CDR1 SGHTS and CDR2 YDEGEE come from the germline V gene. The CDR3 consists of 17 residues. Here the CDR3 reads CASSLFKGADLVPEAFF. In DNA form, the CDR3 reads TGTGCCAGCAGCTTGTTTAAGGGGGCAGATCTTGTGCCTGAAGCTTTCTTT.

The rearrangement links TRBV5-4 to TRBJ1-2; D is uncertain. Trimming pared 4 bases from V and 0 bases from J, leaving 13 bases between. Germline CDR1 reads SGHNT; CDR2 reads YYREEE (reference sequence). The CDR3 has 15 residues. CDR3 residues: CASSPRGGSNYGYTF. CDR3 DNA: TGTGCCAGCAGCCCCCGGGGAGGGTCTAACTATGGCTACACCTTC.

The chain employs TRBV6-2 or TRBV6-3 and TRBJ1-1; D not certain. Germline CDR1 and CDR2: MNHEY and SVGEGT. The CDR3 runs to 14 residues. With 4 bases removed from V and 0 bases from J, the gap between germline ends came to 9 bases. The CDR3 DNA is TGTGCCAGCAGTTCGCCAGGTCTGAACACTGAAGCTTTCTTT. Amino acids: CASSSPGLNTEAFF.

This clone was counted between two and nine times. This chain uses TRBV7-6 with TRBJ2-1, with D possibly called TRBD1 or TRBD2 (6 bases each). CDR1 is SGHVS, CDR2 FNYEAQ, per germline. The CDR3 length is 16 residues. The V end was cut by 5 bases, the J end by 4 bases, with 18 bases between. The CDR3 coding sequence is TGTGCCAGCAGCCAAACAAGGGGGGCGGGGTACAATGAGCAGTTCTTC. Translation gives CASSQTRGAGYNEQFF.

The chain joins TRBV7-3 to TRBJ2-1, with 8 bases identical to TRBD2. After removal of 3 bases from V and 2 bases from J, the junction contained 6 bases not matched to a gene. This CDR3 is 16 amino acids long. CDR1 and CDR2 from the germline V gene are SGHTA and FQGTGA. CDR3 in amino acids: CASSFQRGTPYNEQFF. In nucleotides, the CDR3 is TGTGCCAGCAGCTTCCAGCGGGGGACCCCCTACAATGAGCAGTTCTTC.

The genes are TRBV7-3 and TRBJ1-2, with D tentatively TRBD1 (5 bases). V lost 5 bases and J lost 7, with 17 bases in between. CDR1 and CDR2 from the germline V gene are SGHTA and FQGTGA. This CDR3 is built from 14 residues. CDR3 sequence reads: CASSDRAGRVGYTF. The CDR3 coding sequence is TGTGCCAGCAGCGATCGGGCAGGGAGGGTTGGCTACACCTTC.

The gene calls are TRBV6-1 and TRBJ1-6; TRBD1 matches at 8 bases. Germline assignment: CDR1 MNHNS and CDR2 SASEGT. Unmatched junction bases numbered 5, after V lost 4 bases and J lost 0 bases. This CDR3 comprises 17 residues. DNA for the CDR3: TGTGCCAGCAGTGGTCGACAGGGGAGCTCCTATAATTCACCCCTCCACTTT. Translated: CASSGRQGSSYNSPLHF.